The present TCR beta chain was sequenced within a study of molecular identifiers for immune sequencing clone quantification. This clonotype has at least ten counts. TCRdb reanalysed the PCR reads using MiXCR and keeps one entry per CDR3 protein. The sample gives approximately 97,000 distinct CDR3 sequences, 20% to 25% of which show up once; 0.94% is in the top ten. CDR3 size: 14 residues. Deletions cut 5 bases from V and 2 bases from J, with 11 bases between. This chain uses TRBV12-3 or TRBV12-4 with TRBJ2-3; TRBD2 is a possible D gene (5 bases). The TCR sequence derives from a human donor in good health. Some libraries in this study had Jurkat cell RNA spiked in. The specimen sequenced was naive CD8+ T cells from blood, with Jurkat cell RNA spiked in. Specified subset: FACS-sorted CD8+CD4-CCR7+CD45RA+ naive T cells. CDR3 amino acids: CASSPRDFTDTQYF. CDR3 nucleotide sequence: TGTGCCAGCAGTCCCCGGGATTTCACAGATACGCAGTATTTT.